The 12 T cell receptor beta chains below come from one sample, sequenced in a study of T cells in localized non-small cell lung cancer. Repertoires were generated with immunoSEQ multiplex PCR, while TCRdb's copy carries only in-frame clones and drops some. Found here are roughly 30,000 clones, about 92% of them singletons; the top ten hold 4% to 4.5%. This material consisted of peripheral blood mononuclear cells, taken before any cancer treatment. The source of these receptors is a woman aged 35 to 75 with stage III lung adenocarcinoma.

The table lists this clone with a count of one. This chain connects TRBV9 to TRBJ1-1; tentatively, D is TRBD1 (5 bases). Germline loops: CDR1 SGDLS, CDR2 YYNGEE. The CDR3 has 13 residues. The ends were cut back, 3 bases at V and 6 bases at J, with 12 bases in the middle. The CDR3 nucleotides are TGTGCCAGCAGCGAGCGGGGGAAGGCTGAAGCTTTCTTT. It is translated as CASSERGKAEAFF. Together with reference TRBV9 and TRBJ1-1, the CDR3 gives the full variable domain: DSGVTQTPKHLITATGQRVTLRCSPRSGDLSVYWYQQSLDQGLQFLIQYYNGEERAKGNILERFSAQQFPDLHSELNLSSLELGDSALYFCASSERGKAEAFFGQGTRLTVV.

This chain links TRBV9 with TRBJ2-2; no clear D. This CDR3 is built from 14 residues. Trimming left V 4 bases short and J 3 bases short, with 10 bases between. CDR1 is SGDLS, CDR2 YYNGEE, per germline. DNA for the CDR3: TGTGCCAGCAGCCTCGTAGTGCACACCGGGGAGCTGTTTTTT. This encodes CASSLVVHTGELFF.

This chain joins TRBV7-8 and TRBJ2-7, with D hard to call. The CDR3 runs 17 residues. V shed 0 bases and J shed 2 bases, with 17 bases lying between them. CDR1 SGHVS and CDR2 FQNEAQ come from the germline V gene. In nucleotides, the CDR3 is TGTGCCAGCAGCTTAGCCCCACAGAACGCTTGGACCTACGAGCAGTACTTC. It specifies CASSLAPQNAWTYEQYF.

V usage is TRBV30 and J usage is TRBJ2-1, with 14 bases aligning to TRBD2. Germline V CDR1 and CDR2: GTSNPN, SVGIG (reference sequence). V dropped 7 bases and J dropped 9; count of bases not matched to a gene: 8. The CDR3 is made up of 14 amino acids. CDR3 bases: TGTGCCTCTACGGGACTAGCGGGAGAGTTTGAGCAGTTCTTC. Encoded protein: CASTGLAGEFEQFF.

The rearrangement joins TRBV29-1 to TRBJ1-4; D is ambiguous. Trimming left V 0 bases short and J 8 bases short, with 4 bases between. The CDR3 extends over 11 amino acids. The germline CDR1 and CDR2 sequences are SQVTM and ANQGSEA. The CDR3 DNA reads TGCAGCGTTGAAGAAATCGAAAAACTGTTTTTT. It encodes CSVEEIEKLFF.

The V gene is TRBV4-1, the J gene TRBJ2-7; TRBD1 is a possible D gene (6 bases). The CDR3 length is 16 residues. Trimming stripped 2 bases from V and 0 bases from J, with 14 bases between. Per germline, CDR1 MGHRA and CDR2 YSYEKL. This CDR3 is CASSQIPGHSSYEQYF. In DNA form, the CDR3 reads TGCGCCAGCAGCCAAATACCGGGACACAGCTCCTACGAGCAGTACTTC.

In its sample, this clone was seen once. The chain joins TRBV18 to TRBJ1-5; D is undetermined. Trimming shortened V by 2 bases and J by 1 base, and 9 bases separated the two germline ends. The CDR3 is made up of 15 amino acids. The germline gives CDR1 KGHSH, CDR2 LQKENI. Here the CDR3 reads CASSPAGSSNQPQHF. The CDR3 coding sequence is TGTGCCAGCTCACCAGCGGGCAGCAGCAATCAGCCCCAGCATTTT. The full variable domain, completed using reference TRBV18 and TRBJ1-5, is NAGVMQNPRHLVRRRGQEARLRCSPMKGHSHVYWYRQLPEEGLKFMVYLQKENIIDESGMPKERFSAEFPKEGPSILRIQQVVRGDSAAYFCASSPAGSSNQPQHFGDGTRLSIL.

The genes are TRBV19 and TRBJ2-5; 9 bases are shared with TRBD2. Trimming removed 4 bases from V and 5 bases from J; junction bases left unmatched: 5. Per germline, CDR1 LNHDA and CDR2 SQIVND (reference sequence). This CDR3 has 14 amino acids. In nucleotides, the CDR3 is TGTGCCAGTAGTAGCGGGGGGGCCGGGGAGACCCAGTACTTC. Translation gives CASSSGGAGETQYF.

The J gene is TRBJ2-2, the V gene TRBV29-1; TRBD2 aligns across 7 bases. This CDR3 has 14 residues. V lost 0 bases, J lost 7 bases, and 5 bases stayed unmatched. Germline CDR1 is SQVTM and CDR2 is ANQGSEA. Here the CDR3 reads CSVEEGGRGGELFF. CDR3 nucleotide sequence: TGCAGCGTTGAAGAGGGAGGGAGGGGCGGGGAGCTGTTTTTT.

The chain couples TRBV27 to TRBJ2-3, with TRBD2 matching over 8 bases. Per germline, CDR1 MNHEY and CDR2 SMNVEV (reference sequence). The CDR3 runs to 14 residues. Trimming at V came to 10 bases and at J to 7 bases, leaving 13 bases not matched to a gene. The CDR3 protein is CANPRGGRTHTQYF. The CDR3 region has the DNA TGTGCCAACCCCAGGGGCGGGAGGACGCATACGCAGTATTTT.

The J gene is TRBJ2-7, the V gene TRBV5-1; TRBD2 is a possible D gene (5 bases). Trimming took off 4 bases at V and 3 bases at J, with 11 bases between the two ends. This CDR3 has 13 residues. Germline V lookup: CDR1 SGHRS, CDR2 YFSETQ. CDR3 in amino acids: CASSPASLYEQYF. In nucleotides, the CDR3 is TGCGCCAGCAGCCCCGCTAGCCTCTACGAGCAGTACTTC.

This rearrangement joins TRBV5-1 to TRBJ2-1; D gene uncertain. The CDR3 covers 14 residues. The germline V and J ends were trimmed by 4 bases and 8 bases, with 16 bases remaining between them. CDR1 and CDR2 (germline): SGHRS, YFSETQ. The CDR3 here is CASSPISPQDEQFF. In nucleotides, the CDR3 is TGCGCCAGCAGCCCTATTAGCCCCCAGGATGAGCAGTTCTTC.